This TCR beta chain was sequenced in a study of blood T cell repertoires in COVID-19. Under the authors' procedure: How many nucleated cells were present was estimated from reference gene primer amplification. This table comes from immunoSEQ multiplex PCR, and its TCRdb copy is limited to in-frame clones, with some not included. The V and J calls and clone size are taken from that table; D and trimming were inferred from the DNA. The profile covers about 140,000 clones, with roughly 90% appearing a single time and about 4.1% taken by the ten largest. Individuals drawn from 20 to 30 US areas were about 18 to 90 years old. Recovered status applied to Cohort 3 donors who had two consecutive negative PCRs. It also applied to those with clearance or with symptom resolution. CDR1 and CDR2 (germline): SGHRS, YFSETQ. The trim removed 3 bases at V and 2 bases at J, leaving 4 bases unmatched. This CDR3 region has 14 residues.

The sample consisted of PBMCs or T cells enriched from blood (not recorded which). The receptor's source is a man in his fifties or sixties who had recovered from COVID-19. The V call is TRBV5-1, the J call TRBJ1-1; 7 nucleotides line up with TRBD1. CDR3: CASSWGQTNTEAFF. For the CDR3, the DNA is TGCGCCAGCAGCTGGGGACAGACAAACACTGAAGCTTTCTTT.